The rows below give T cell receptor beta chains drawn from one sample of a study of blood T cell repertoires in COVID-19. Only in-frame clones appear in the TCRdb table, and some are missing; sequencing was by immunoSEQ multiplex PCR. The repertoire holds roughly 200,000 clones, with roughly 75% as singletons. Sequences were obtained from peripheral blood. Receptors were obtained from a woman aged 70 to 79 with acute or convalescent COVID-19. The CDR3 runs from the conserved cysteine through the conserved F or W. D genes are given only for firm matches. A clone size is listed for some rows: how often the clone was seen (once, few, many), or a class if it is expanded.

d_call: NA; v_call: TRBV5-1; clone_size: many; j_call: TRBJ2-3; cdr3_nt: TGCGCCAGCAGCTCGACTACCCACACAGATACGCAGTATTTT; cdr3_aa: CASSSTTHTDTQYF
d_call: TRBD2; v_call: TRBV19; clone_size: NA; j_call: TRBJ2-7; cdr3_nt: TGTGCCAGTAGTATCGGGACTAGCGGGAGCTTCAAGTACGAGCAGTACTTC; cdr3_aa: CASSIGTSGSFKYEQYF
d_call: NA; v_call: TRBV5-4; clone_size: NA; j_call: TRBJ2-1; cdr3_nt: TGTGCCAGCAGCGCAACCTCAGGGGTGAACTCCTACAATGAGCAGTTCTTC; cdr3_aa: CASSATSGVNSYNEQFF
d_call: TRBD2; v_call: TRBV18; clone_size: NA; j_call: TRBJ2-1; cdr3_nt: TGTGCCAGCTCACTGTCTAGCGGGAGCAATGAGCAGTTCTTC; cdr3_aa: CASSLSSGSNEQFF
d_call: NA; v_call: TRBV28; clone_size: NA; j_call: TRBJ1-1; cdr3_nt: TGTGCCACAACCGGGGAACAGAACACTGAAGCTTTCTTT; cdr3_aa: CATTGEQNTEAFF
d_call: TRBD1; v_call: TRBV28; clone_size: NA; j_call: TRBJ1-5; cdr3_nt: TGTGCCAGCAGTTGGGGACAGGGCTCGTATCAGCCCCAGCATTTT; cdr3_aa: CASSWGQGSYQPQHF
d_call: NA; v_call: TRBV3-1/TRBV3-2; clone_size: NA; j_call: TRBJ2-5; cdr3_nt: TGTGCCAGCAGCCAAGTGCACAAGGGGGTTCCACAACCCAATCAAGAGACCCAGTACTTC; cdr3_aa: CASSQVHKGVPQPNQETQYF
d_call: TRBD1; v_call: TRBV19; clone_size: NA; j_call: TRBJ2-5; cdr3_nt: TGTGCCAGTAGCTGGGGACAGGGAGAAGAGACCCAGTACTTC; cdr3_aa: CASSWGQGEETQYF
d_call: NA; v_call: TRBV2; clone_size: NA; j_call: TRBJ2-3; cdr3_nt: TGTGCCAGCCGGTACTCTAGCACAGATACGCAGTATTTT; cdr3_aa: CASRYSSTDTQYF
d_call: TRBD1; v_call: TRBV10-3; clone_size: NA; j_call: TRBJ1-6; cdr3_nt: TGTGCCATCAGTGGACAGGGCAGCAATTCACCCCTCCACTTT; cdr3_aa: CAISGQGSNSPLHF
d_call: NA; v_call: TRBV27; clone_size: NA; j_call: TRBJ2-6; cdr3_nt: TGTGCCAGCAGGGCCTCTGGGGCCAACGTCCTGACTTTC; cdr3_aa: CASRASGANVLTF
d_call: NA; v_call: TRBV13; clone_size: once; j_call: TRBJ2-2; cdr3_nt: TGTGCCAGCAGCCTAGATAGGGGTAGCGGGGAGCTGTTTTTT; cdr3_aa: CASSLDRGSGELFF
d_call: NA; v_call: TRBV2; clone_size: NA; j_call: TRBJ1-3; cdr3_nt: TGTGCCAGCAGTGAAGGACGGGGAAACTCTGGAAACACCATATATTTT; cdr3_aa: CASSEGRGNSGNTIYF
d_call: TRBD2; v_call: TRBV28; clone_size: NA; j_call: TRBJ2-1; cdr3_nt: TGTGCCAGCAGTTTGTATATGGCTAGCGGGAAGAATGAGCAGTTCTTC; cdr3_aa: CASSLYMASGKNEQFF
d_call: NA; v_call: TRBV3-1/TRBV3-2; clone_size: NA; j_call: TRBJ2-6; cdr3_nt: TGTGCCAGCAGCTTCAGGGGATCCGGGGCCAACGTCCTGACTTTC; cdr3_aa: CASSFRGSGANVLTF
d_call: TRBD1; v_call: TRBV10-3; clone_size: NA; j_call: TRBJ1-4; cdr3_nt: TGTGCCATCAGTGAGGACAGGGTTGGGAGTACTAATGAAAAACTGTTTTTT; cdr3_aa: CAISEDRVGSTNEKLFF